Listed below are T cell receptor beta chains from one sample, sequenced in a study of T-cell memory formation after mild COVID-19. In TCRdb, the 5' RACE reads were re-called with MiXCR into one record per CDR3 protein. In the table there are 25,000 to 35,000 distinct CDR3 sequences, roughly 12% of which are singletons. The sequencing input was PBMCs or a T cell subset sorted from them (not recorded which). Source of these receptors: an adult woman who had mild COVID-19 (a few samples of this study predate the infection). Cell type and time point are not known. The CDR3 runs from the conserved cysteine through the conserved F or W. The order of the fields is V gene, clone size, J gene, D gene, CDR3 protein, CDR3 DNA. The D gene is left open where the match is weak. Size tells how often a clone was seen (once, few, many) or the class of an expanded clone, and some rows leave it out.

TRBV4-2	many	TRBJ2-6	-	CASSQDQDSGANVLTF	TGTGCCAGCAGCCAAGATCAAGACTCTGGGGCCAACGTCCTGACTTTC
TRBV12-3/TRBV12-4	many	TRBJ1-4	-	CASSSSTSHEKLFF	TGTGCCAGCAGTTCGAGCACCAGTCATGAAAAACTGTTTTTT
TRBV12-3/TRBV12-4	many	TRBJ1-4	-	CASSLGGTTNEKLFF	TGTGCCAGCAGTTTGGGGGGGACGACTAATGAAAAACTGTTTTTT
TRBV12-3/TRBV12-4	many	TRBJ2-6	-	CASSLARVSGANVLTF	TGTGCCAGCAGTCTTGCGCGGGTCTCTGGGGCCAACGTCCTGACTTTC
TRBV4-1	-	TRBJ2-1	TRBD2	CASSQLGIAGYNEQFF	TGCGCCAGCAGCCAACTCGGGATAGCGGGGTACAATGAGCAGTTCTTC
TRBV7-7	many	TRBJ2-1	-	CASSPYGRNNEQFF	TGTGCCAGCAGCCCGTATGGAAGAAACAATGAGCAGTTCTTC
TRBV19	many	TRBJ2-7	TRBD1	CASKEGAVGQAYEQYF	TGTGCCAGCAAGGAGGGAGCCGTGGGACAGGCCTACGAGCAGTACTTC
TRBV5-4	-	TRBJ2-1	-	CASSLRPYNEQFF	TGTGCCAGCAGCTTACGACCGTACAATGAGCAGTTCTTC
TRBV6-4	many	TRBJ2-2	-	CASSDREWSGELFF	TGTGCCAGCAGTGACAGGGAATGGAGCGGGGAGCTGTTTTTT
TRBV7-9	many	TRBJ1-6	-	CASSFQGSPLHF	TGTGCCAGCAGCTTTCAGGGTTCACCCCTCCACTTT
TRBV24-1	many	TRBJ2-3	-	CASALQGTDTQYF	TGTGCCTCGGCCCTCCAGGGTACAGATACGCAGTATTTT
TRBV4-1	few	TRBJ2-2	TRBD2	CASSTGTSGPGELFF	TGCGCCAGCAGCACCGGGACTAGCGGGCCCGGGGAGCTGTTTTTT
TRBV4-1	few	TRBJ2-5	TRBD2	CASSQDRTSVETQYF	TGCGCCAGCAGCCAAGATAGGACTAGCGTAGAGACCCAGTACTTC
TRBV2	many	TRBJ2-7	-	CASREQGDEQYF	TGTGCCAGCAGGGAGCAGGGCGACGAGCAGTACTTC